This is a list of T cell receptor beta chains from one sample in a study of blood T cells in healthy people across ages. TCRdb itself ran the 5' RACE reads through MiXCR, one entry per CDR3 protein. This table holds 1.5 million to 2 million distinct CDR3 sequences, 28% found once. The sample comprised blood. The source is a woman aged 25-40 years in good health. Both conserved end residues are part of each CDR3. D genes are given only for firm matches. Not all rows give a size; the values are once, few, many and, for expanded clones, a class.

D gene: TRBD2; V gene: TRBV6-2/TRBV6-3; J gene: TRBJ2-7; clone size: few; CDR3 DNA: TGTGCCAGCAGTTACTCGAAGCGGGAGAGCTCCTACGAGCAGTACTTC; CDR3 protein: CASSYSKRESSYEQYF
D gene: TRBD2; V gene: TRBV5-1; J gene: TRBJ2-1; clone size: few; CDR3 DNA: TGCGCCAGTGACGAGGGACTAGCGGGTTACAATGAGCAGTTCTTC; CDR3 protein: CASDEGLAGYNEQFF
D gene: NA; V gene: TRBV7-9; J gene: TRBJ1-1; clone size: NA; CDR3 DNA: TGTTCCAGCAGCTTAGACGGGGGGCGTGGGAACACTGAAGCTTTCTTT; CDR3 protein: CSSSLDGGRGNTEAFF
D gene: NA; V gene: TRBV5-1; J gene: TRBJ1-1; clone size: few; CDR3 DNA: TGCGCCAGCAGCTTCCAACAGGGAGAGAGCACTGAAGCTTTCTTT; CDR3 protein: CASSFQQGESTEAFF
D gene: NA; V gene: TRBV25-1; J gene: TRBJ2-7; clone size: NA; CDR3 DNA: TGTGCCAGCAGTGACTGGGACGCCTACGAGCAGTACTTC; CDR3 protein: CASSDWDAYEQYF
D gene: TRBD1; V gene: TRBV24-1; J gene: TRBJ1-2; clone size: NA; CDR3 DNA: TGTGCCACCAGTGACCCTGGACAGGGGAGGAAAGGCTACACCTTC; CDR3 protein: CATSDPGQGRKGYTF
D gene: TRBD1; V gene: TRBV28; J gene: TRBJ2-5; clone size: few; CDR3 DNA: TGTGCCAGCAGTTCCTGGGACAGGGTGGACGAGACCCAGTACTTC; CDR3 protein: CASSSWDRVDETQYF
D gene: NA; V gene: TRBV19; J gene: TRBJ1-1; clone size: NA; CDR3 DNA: TGTGCCAGTAAGGAAGGGATCACTGAAGCTTTCTTT; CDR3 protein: CASKEGITEAFF
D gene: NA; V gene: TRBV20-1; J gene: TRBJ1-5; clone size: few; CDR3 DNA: TGCAGTGCTCTCCGACGGGGTCAGCCCCAGCATTTT; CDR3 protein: CSALRRGQPQHF
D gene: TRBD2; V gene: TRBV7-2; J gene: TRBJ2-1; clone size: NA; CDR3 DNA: TGTGCCAGCAGCTTACGGGCGACTAGCTACGATGAGCAGTTCTTC; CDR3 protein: CASSLRATSYDEQFF
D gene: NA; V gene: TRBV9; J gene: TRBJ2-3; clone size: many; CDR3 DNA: TGTGCCAGCAGCGTAGCCCCATCTAGCACAGATACGCAGTATTTT; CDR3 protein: CASSVAPSSTDTQYF
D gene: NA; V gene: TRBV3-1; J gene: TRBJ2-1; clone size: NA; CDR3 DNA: TGTGCCAGCAGCCCTGGGGGTCTTGAGCAGTTCTTC; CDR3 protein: CASSPGGLEQFF
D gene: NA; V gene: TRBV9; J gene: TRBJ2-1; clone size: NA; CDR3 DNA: TGTGCCAGCAGCGTAGCCCCGACTTATTCCAATGAGCAGTTCTTC; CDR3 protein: CASSVAPTYSNEQFF
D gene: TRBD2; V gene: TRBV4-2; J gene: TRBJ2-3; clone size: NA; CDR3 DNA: TGTGCCAGCAGCCCAGCTAGCGGGGTAGGCGATACGCAGTATTTT; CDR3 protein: CASSPASGVGDTQYF
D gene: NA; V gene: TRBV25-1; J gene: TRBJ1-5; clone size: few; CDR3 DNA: TGTGCCAGCAGTGAATTATGGGACACTAGCCTCAATCAGCCCCAGCATTTT; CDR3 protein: CASSELWDTSLNQPQHF
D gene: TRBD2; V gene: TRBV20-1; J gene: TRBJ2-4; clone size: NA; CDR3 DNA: TGCAGTGCTAGACGGGACTTAGCGGGAAGGGGAAACATTCAGTACTTC; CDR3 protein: CSARRDLAGRGNIQYF
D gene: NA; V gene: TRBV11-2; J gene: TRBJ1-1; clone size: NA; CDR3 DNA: TGTGCCAGCAGCTCTCAAACAGGGAGAGACACTGAAGCTTTCTTT; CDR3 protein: CASSSQTGRDTEAFF
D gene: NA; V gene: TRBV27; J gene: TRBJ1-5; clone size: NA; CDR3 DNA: TGTGCCAGCAGTTTAATCCCCTCCCGACAGCCCAATCAGCCCCAGCATTTT; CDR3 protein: CASSLIPSRQPNQPQHF
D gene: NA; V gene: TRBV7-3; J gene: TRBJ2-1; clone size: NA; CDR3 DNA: TGTGCCAGCAGCTTAAGTCCAGGGCTAAGATATGAGCAGTTCTTC; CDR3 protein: CASSLSPGLRYEQFF
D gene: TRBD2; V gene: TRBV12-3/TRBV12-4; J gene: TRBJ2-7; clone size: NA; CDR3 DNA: TGTGCCAGCAGTGGGGGGGGATCAAGCTCCTACGAGCAGTACTTC; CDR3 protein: CASSGGGSSSYEQYF
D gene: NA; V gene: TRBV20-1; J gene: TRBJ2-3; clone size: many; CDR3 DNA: TGCAGTGCCAGAGACGCGTCCTTCACAGATACGCAGTATTTT; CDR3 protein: CSARDASFTDTQYF
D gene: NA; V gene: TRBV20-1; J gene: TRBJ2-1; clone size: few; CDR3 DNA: TGCAGTGCTAGAGATCTTGCGGTTAACTCCTACAATGAGCAGTTCTTC; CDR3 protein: CSARDLAVNSYNEQFF
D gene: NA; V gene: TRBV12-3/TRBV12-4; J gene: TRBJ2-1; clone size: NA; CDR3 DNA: TGTGCCATAGTCCCTTCCTATAACAATGAGCAGTTCTTC; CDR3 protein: CAIVPSYNNEQFF
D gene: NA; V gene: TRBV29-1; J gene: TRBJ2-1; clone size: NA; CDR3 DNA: TGCAGCAGGAACAGCCCCAGCTCCTACAATGAGCAGTTCTTC; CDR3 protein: CSRNSPSSYNEQFF
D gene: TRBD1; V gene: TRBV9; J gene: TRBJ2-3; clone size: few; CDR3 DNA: TGTGCCAGCAGCGTAGGAAGGGGGCCAGATACGCAGTATTTT; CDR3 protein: CASSVGRGPDTQYF
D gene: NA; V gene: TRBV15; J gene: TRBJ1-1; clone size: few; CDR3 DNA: TGTGCCACCAGCAGAGATCCGCGGGGAGGCACTGAAGCTTTCTTT; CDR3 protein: CATSRDPRGGTEAFF
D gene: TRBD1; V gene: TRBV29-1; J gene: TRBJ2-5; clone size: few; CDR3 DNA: TGCAGCGCCCGACAGGGGCCCCAAGAGACCCAGTACTTC; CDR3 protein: CSARQGPQETQYF
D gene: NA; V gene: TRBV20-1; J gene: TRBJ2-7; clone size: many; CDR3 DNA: TGCAGTGCTATCTCTCCCATTCCCAACTACGAGCAGTACTTC; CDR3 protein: CSAISPIPNYEQYF
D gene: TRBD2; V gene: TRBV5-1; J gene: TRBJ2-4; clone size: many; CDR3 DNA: TGCGCCAGCAGCTTGGGGGAGGGCCAAAACATTCAGTACTTC; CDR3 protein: CASSLGEGQNIQYF
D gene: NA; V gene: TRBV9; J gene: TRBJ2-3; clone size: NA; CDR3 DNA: TGTGCCAGCAGCGTTTACTCGGGAGATACGCAGTATTTT; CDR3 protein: CASSVYSGDTQYF
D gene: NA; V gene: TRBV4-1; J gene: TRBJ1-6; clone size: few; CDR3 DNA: TGCGCCAGCAGCCGCGGACAGTGGAATTCACCCCTCCACTTT; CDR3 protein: CASSRGQWNSPLHF
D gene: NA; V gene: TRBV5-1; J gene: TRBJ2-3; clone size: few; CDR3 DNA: TGCGCCAGCAGCTTTTCTAGCGCAGATACGCAGTATTTT; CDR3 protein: CASSFSSADTQYF
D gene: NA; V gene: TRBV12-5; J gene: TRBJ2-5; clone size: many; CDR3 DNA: TGTGCTAGCCGGGTTGGGGAGACCCAGTACTTC; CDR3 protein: CASRVGETQYF
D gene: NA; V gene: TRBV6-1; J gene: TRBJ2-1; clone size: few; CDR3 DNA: TGTGCCAGCAGTGAGGTGGAGGAAATGGAGTTCTTC; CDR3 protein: CASSEVEEMEFF
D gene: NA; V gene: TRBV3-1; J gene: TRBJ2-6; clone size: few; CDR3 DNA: TGTGCCACCTGTTGGCTTGGGGCCAACGTCCTGACTTTC; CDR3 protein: CATCWLGANVLTF
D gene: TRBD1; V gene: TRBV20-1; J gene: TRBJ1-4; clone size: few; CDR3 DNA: TGCAGTGCCTCGGACAGGGAAAAACTGTTTTTT; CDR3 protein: CSASDREKLFF
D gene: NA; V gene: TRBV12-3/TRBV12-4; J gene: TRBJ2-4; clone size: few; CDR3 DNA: TGTGCCAGCAGTTCGGGTAGACGGAAGCAGTACTTC; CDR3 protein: CASSSGRRKQYF
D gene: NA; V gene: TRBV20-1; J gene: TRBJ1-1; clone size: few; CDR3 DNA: TGCAGTGGGATTATGAACACTGAAGCTTTCTTT; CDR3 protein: CSGIMNTEAFF
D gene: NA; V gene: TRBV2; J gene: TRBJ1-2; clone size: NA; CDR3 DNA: TGTGCCAGCAGTGAGCGCAGAGCCGATGGCTACACCTTC; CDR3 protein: CASSERRADGYTF
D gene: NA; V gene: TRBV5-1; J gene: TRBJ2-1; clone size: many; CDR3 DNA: TGCGCCAGCAGCGGGATAGCGGTGCGCAATGAGCAGTTCTTC; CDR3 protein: CASSGIAVRNEQFF
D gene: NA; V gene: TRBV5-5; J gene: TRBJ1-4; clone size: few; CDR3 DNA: TGTGCCAGCAGCCCACCTAGAACTAATGAAAAACTGTTTTTT; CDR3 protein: CASSPPRTNEKLFF
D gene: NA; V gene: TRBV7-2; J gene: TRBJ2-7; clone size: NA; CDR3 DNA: TGTGCCAGCAGCTTTCTAGCCCTCTCCTACGAGCAGTACTTC; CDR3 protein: CASSFLALSYEQYF
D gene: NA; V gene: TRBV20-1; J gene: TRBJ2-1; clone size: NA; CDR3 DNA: TGCAGTGCTAGCCTGGACGATGAGCAGTTCTTC; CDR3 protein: CSASLDDEQFF
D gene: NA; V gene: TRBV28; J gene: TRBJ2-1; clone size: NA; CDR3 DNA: TGTGCCAGCAGCCTGCGCCGGGACTCAAAGAATGAGCAGTTCTTC; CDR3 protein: CASSLRRDSKNEQFF
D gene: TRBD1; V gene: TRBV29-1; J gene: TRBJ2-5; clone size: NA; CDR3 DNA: TGCAGCGTCAATTTCTGGGACAGGGGGTGGAAAAAAGAGACCCAGTACTTC; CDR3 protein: CSVNFWDRGWKKETQYF
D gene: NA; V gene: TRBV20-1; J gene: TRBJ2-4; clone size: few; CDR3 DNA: TGCAGTGCTTTAGGTCCCTACGCCAAAAACACTCAGTACTTC; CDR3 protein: CSALGPYAKNTQYF
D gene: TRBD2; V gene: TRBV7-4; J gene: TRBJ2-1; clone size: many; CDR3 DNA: TGTGCCAGCAGCATATGGACTAGCGTACGTCTCGGGCAGTTCTTC; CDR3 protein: CASSIWTSVRLGQFF
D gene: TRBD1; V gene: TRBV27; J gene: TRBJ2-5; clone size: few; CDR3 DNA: TGTGCCAGCCGGACAGGGGTGGAGACCCAGTACTTC; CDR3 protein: CASRTGVETQYF
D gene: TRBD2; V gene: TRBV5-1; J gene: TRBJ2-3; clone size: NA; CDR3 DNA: TGCGCCAGCAGCTTGGTAGGGGAGGGAGATACGCAGTATTTT; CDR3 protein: CASSLVGEGDTQYF
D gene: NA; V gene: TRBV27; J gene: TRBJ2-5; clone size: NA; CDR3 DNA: TGTGCCAGCAGTCCAGCAAGGAGGGAGACCCAGTACTTC; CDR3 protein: CASSPARRETQYF
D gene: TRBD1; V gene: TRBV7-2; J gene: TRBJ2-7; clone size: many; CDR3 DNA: TGTGCCAGCAGCTTAGCGGGACAGGGAGGCGAGCAGTACTTC; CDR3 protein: CASSLAGQGGEQYF
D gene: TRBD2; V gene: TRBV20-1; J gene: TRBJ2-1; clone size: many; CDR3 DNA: TGCAGTGCCCTACCTCTAGCGGGAGTTTACAATGAGCAGTTCTTC; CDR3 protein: CSALPLAGVYNEQFF
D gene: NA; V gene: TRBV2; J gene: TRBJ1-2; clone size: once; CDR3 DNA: TGTGCCAGCCGGGGGGATTCAGGAAAGGGCTACACCTTC; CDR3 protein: CASRGDSGKGYTF
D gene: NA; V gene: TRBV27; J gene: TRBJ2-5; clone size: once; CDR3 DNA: TGTGCCAGCAGTTTATGGGACGGAGTCCAAGAGACCCAGTACTTC; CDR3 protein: CASSLWDGVQETQYF
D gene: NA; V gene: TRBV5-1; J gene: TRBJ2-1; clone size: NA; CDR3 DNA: TGCGCCAGCAGCTTACAGGGTCCCGAAGATAATGAGCAGTTCTTC; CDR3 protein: CASSLQGPEDNEQFF
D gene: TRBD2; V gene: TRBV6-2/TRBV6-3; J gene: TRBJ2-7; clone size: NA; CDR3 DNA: TGTGCCAGCAGTGCCCCGGGAGGAGCGGGAGTCTTTAGGGCCTACGAGCAGTACTTC; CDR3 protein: CASSAPGGAGVFRAYEQYF
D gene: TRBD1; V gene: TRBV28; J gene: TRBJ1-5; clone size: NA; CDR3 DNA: TGTGCCAGCAGCTCTAGGGGACAGGGCGACAATCAGCCCCAGCATTTT; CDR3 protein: CASSSRGQGDNQPQHF
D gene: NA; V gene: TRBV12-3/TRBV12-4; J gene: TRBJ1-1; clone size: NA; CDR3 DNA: TGTGCCAGCAGTTTTTGGGGGGAGAACACTGAAGCTTTCTTT; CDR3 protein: CASSFWGENTEAFF